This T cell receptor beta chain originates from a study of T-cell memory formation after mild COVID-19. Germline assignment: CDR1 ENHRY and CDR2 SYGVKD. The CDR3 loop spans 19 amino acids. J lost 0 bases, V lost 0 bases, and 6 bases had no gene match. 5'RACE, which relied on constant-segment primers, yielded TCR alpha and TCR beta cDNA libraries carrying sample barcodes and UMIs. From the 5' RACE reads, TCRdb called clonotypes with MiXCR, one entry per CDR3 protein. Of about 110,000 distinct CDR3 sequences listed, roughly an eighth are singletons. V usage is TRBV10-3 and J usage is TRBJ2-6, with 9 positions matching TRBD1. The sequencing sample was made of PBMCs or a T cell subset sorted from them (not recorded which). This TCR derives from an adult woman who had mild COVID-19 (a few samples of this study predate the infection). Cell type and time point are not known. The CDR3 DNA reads TGTGCCATCAGTGAGTCTCCGGGACAGGGTATCTCTGGGGCCAACGTCCTGACTTTC. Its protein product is CAISESPGQGISGANVLTF.